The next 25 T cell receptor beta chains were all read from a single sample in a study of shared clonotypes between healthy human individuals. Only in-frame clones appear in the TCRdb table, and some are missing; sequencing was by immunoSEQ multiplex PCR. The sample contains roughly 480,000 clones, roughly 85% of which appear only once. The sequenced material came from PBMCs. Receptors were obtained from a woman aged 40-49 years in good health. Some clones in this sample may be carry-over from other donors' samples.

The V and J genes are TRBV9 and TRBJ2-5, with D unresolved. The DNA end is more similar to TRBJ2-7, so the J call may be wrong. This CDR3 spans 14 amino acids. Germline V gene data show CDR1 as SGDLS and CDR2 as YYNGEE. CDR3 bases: TGTGCCAGCAGCGTATCAACTGCCTCCTACGAGCAGTACTTC. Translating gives CASSVSTASYEQYF.

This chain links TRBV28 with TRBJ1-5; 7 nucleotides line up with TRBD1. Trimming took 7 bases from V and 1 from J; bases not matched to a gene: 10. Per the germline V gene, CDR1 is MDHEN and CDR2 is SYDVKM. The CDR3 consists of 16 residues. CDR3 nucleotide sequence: TGTGCCAGCACGGACTGGAGGGGGCCCAGCAATCAGCCCCAGCATTTT. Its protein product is CASTDWRGPSNQPQHF. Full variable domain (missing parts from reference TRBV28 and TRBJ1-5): DVKVTQSSRYLVKRTGEKVFLECVQDMDHENMFWYRQDPGLGLRLIYFSYDVKMKEKGDIPEGYSVSREKKERFSLILESASTNQTSMYLCASTDWRGPSNQPQHFGDGTRLSIL.

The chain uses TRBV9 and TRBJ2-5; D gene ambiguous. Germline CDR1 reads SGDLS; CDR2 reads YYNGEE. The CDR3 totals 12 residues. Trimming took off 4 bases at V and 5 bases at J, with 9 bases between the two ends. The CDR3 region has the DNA TGTGCCAGCAGCCGTACGGGCGAGACCCAGTACTTC. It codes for CASSRTGETQYF.

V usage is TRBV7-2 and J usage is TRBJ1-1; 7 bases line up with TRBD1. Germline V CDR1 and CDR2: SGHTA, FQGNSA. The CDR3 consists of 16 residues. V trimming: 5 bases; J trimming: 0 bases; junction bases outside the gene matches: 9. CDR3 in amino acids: CASSRAVGTVNTEAFF. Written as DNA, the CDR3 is TGTGCCAGCAGCCGCGCGGTGGGGACAGTGAACACTGAAGCTTTCTTT.

The CDR3 DNA sequence: TGTGCCAGCAGCCAAGTACTCACCTACGAGCAGTACTTC. Residues: CASSQVLTYEQYF. V and J are TRBV4-2 and TRBJ2-7; D remains unclear. The length of the CDR3 is 13 residues. Per germline, CDR1 LGHNA and CDR2 YNFKEQ. Trimming removed 1 base from V and 2 bases from J, with 6 bases in between.

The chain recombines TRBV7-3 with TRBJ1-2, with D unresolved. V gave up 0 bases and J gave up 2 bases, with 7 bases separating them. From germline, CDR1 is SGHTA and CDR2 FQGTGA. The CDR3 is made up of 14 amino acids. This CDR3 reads CASSLTAGNYGYTF. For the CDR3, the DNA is TGTGCCAGCAGCTTAACTGCAGGCAACTATGGCTACACCTTC.

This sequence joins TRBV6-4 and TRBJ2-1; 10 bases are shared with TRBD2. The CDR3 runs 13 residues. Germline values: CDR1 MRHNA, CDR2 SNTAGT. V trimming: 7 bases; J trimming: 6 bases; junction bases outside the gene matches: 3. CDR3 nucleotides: TGTGCCAGCAAAGCGGGAGGGACCAATGAGCAGTTCTTC. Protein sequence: CASKAGGTNEQFF.

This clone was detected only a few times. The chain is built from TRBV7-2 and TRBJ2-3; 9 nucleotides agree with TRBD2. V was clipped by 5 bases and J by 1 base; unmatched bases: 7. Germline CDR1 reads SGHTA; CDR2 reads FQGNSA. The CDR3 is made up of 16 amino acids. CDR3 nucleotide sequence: TGTGCCAGCAGCCCTCTACGGACTAGCGGCACAGATACGCAGTATTTT. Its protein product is CASSPLRTSGTDTQYF.

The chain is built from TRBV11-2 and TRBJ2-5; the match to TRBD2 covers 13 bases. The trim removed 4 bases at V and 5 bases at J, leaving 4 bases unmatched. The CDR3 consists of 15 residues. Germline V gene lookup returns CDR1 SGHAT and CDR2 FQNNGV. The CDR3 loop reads CASSWTSGSMETQYF. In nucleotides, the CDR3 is TGTGCCAGCAGCTGGACTAGCGGGAGTATGGAGACCCAGTACTTC.

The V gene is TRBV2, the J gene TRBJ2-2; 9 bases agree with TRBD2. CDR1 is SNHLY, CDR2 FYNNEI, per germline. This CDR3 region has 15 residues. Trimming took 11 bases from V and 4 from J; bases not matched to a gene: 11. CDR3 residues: CASHSGSQVTGELFF. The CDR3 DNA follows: TGTGCCTCACATAGCGGGAGTCAAGTCACCGGGGAGCTGTTTTTT.

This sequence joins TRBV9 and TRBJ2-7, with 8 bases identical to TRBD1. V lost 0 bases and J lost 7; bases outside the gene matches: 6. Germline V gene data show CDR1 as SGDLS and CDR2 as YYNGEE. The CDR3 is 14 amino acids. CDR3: CASSVEVRGREQYF. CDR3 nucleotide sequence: TGTGCCAGCAGCGTAGAGGTCAGGGGGCGTGAGCAGTACTTC.

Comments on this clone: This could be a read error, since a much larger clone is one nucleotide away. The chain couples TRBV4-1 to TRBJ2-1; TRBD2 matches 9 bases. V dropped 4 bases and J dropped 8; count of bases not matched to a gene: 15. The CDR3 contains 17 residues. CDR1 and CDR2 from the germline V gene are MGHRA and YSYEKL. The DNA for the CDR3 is TGCGCCAGCAGCCCCCGGGGTAGCGGGAGTAATTTCCATGAGCAGTTCTTC. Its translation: CASSPRGSGSNFHEQFF.

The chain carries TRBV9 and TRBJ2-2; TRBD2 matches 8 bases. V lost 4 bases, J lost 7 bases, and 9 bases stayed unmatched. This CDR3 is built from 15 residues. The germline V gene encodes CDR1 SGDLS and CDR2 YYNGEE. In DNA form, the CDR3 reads TGTGCCAGCAGCCCGAATAGCGGGAACGTCGGGGAGCTGTTTTTT. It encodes CASSPNSGNVGELFF.

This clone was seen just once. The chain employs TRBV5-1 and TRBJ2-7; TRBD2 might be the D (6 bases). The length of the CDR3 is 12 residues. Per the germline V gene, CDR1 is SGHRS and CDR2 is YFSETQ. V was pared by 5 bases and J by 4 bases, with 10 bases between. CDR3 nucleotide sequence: TGCGCCAGCAGAGACAGCGGGTACGAGCAGTACTTC. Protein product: CASRDSGYEQYF.

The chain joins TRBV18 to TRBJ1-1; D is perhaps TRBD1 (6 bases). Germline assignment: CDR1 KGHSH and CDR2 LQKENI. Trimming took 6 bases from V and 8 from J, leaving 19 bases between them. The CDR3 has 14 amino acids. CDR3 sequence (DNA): TGTGCCAGCTCCAAGACAGGAACCCTTGGGGAAGCTTTCTTT. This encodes CASSKTGTLGEAFF.

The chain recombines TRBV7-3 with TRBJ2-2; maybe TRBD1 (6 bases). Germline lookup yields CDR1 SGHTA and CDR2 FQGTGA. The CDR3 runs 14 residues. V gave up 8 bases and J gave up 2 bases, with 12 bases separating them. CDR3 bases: TGTGCCAGCCAAGGACAGCCCAACACCGGGGAGCTGTTTTTT. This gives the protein CASQGQPNTGELFF. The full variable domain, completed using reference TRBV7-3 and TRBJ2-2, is GAGVSQTPSNKVTEKGKYVELRCDPISGHTALYWYRQSLGQGPEFLIYFQGTGAADDSGLPNDRFFAVRPEGSVSTLKIQRTERGDSAVYLCASQGQPNTGELFFGEGSRLTVL.

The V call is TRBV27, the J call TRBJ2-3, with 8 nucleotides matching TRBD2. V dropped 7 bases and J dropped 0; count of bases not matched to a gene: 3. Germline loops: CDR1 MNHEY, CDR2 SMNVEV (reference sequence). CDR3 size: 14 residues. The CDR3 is CASKSGGSTDTQYF. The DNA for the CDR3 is TGTGCCAGCAAAAGCGGGGGTAGCACAGATACGCAGTATTTT.

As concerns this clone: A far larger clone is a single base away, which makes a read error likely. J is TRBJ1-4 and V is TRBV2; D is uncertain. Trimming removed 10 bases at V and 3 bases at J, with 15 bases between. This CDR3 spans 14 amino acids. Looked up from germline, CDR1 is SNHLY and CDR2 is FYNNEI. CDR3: CATALRQSNEKLFF. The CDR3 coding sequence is TGTGCCACGGCTTTGAGGCAGTCTAATGAAAAACTGTTTTTT.

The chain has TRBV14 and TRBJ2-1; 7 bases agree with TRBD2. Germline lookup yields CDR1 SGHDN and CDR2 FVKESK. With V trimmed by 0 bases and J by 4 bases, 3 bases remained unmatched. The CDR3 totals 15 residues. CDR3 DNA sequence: TGTGCCAGCAGCCAAGATACTAGCGTATACAATGAGCAGTTCTTC. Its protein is CASSQDTSVYNEQFF. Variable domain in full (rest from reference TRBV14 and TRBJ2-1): EAGVTQFPSHSVIEKGQTVTLRCDPISGHDNLYWYRRVMGKEIKFLLHFVKESKQDESGMPNNRFLAERTGGTYSTLKVQPAELEDSGVYFCASSQDTSVYNEQFFGPGTRLTVL.

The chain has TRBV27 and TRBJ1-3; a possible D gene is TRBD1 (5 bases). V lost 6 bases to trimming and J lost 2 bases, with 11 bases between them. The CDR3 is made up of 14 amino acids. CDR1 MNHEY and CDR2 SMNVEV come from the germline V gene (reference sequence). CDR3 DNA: TGTGCCAGCAGCAACCAGGGTCCTGGAAACACCATATATTTT. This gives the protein CASSNQGPGNTIYF.

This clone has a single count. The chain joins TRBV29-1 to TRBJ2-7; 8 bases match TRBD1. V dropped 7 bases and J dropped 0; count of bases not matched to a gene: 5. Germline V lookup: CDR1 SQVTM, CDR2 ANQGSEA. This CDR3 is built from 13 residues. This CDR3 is CSAGQGYSYEQYF. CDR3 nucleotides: TGCAGCGCAGGACAGGGATACTCCTACGAGCAGTACTTC.

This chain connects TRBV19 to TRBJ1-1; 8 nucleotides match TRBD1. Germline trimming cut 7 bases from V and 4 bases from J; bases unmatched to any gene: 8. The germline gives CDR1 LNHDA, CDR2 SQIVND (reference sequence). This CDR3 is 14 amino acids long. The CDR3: CASTGGVLGTEAFF. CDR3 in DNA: TGTGCCAGTACAGGGGGCGTACTAGGCACTGAAGCTTTCTTT.

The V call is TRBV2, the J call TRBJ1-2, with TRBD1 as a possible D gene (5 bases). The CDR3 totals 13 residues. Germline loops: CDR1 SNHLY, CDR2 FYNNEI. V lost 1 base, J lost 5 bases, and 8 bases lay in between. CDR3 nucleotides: TGTGCCAGCAGTGAAGGACAGTGGTATGGCTACACCTTC. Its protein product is CASSEGQWYGYTF.

CDR3 sequence: CASSATGTSRGNEQFF. The CDR3 DNA follows: TGTGCCAGCAGCGCCACCGGGACTAGTAGGGGCAATGAGCAGTTCTTC. The V call is TRBV11-2, the J call TRBJ2-1, with 8 bases matching TRBD2. Germline V gene data show CDR1 as SGHAT and CDR2 as FQNNGV. This CDR3 is built from 16 residues. J was trimmed by 6 bases and V by 5 bases; bases with no gene match: 12.

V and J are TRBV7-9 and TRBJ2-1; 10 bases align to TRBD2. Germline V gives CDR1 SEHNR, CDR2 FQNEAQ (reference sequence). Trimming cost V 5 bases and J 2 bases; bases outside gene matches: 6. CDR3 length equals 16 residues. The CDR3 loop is CASSLYLAGAYNEQFF. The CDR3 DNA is TGTGCCAGCAGCCTATACCTAGCGGGGGCCTACAATGAGCAGTTCTTC.